One sample yielded the 27 T cell receptor beta chains listed below, sequenced in a study of CD8 T cells in ankylosing spondylitis. TCRdb re-analysed the 5' RACE reads in MiXCR, keeping a single row per CDR3 protein. The repertoire holds 200,000 to 300,000 distinct CDR3 sequences, with roughly a tenth as singletons. Sequenced input: blood, either unsorted or a sorted T cell fraction (not recorded which). The receptors derive from a male donor with ankylosing spondylitis or in good health (not recorded which).

About this clonotype: Relative to the germline gene, one junction end is altered; a read error may explain this. The genes are TRBV27 and TRBJ2-7; D could derive from TRBD1 or TRBD2 (6 bases each). There are 15 residues in the CDR3. Germline V lookup: CDR1 MNHEY, CDR2 SMNVEV (reference sequence). The CDR3: CVSSLARGTAGEQYF. In DNA form, the CDR3 reads TGTGTCAGCAGTTTAGCGAGGGGGACTGCGGGCGAGCAGTACTTC.

This CDR3 is CSARDPGEKLFF. Written as DNA, the CDR3 is TGCAGTGCCCGGGACCCGGGAGAAAAACTGTTTTTT. J is TRBJ1-4 and V is TRBV20-1, with a tentative D call TRBD1 (5 bases). Germline V gene lookup returns CDR1 DFQATT and CDR2 SNEGSKA (reference sequence). The V end lost 6 bases, the J end lost 8 bases, and 13 bases lay between the germline ends. This CDR3 comprises 12 residues.

This clonotype was found many times. The chain has TRBV2 and TRBJ2-2, with 8 bases aligning to TRBD2. Losses at the gene ends were 5 bases for V and 1 base for J; bases not matched to a gene: 3. The CDR3 has 15 amino acids. The germline gives CDR1 SNHLY, CDR2 FYNNEI. The CDR3 sequence: CASSLAGKNTGELFF. DNA of the CDR3: TGTGCCAGCAGTTTAGCGGGGAAGAACACCGGGGAGCTGTTTTTT.

This clonotype was counted ten times or more. The rearrangement uses TRBV15 and TRBJ2-7, with D maybe TRBD1 (6 bases). CDR1 is LNHNV, CDR2 YYDKDF, per germline (reference sequence). The CDR3 contains 14 residues. V lost 3 bases and J lost 1, with 10 bases in between. CDR3 amino acids: CATSSHRDSYEQYF. CDR3 DNA sequence: TGTGCCACCAGCAGCCACAGGGATTCCTACGAGCAGTACTTC.

This clonotype was observed many times. This chain uses TRBV9 with TRBJ2-2, with 9 bases lining up with TRBD1. CDR1 and CDR2 (germline): SGDLS, YYNGEE. J lost 4 bases, V lost 0 bases, and 1 base had no gene match. The CDR3 is made up of 15 amino acids. The DNA for the CDR3 is TGTGCCAGCAGCGTAGAACAGGGGGCCACCGGGGAGCTGTTTTTT. Its protein is CASSVEQGATGELFF.

This clonotype was picked up many times. The rearrangement uses TRBV4-1 and TRBJ2-7; D could derive from TRBD1 or TRBD2 (5 bases each). Trimming shortened V by 4 bases and J by 7 bases, and 17 bases separated the two germline ends. Germline V CDR1 and CDR2: MGHRA, YSYEKL. The CDR3 extends over 14 amino acids. As DNA, the CDR3 is TGCGCCAGCAGCCCGCCGACCGGGACGCGGGAGCAGTACTTC. Translated, it gives CASSPPTGTREQYF.

In its sample, this clonotype was seen many times. The rearrangement links TRBV6-5 to TRBJ2-5, with unresolved D. The V end was cut by 2 bases, the J end by 4 bases, with 11 bases between. In germline, CDR1 is MNHEY, CDR2 SVGAGI. The CDR3 runs to 14 residues. The CDR3 sequence: CASSYAARRETQYF. The CDR3, as DNA: TGTGCCAGCAGTTACGCTGCCCGGCGAGAGACCCAGTACTTC.

The chain uses TRBV20-1 and TRBJ2-7; 7 nucleotides line up with TRBD1. The CDR3 has 13 amino acids. Germline CDR1 reads DFQATT; CDR2 reads SNEGSKA (reference sequence). The V gene end was trimmed by 7 bases and the J gene end by 4 bases; junction bases not matched to a gene: 10. The CDR3 nucleotides read TGCAGTGTCTTACGACCGGGACAGTACGAGCAGTACTTC. This encodes CSVLRPGQYEQYF.

This clonotype has a count of ten or more. Here the CDR3 DNA reads TGTGCCAGCAGTCTCGCTAGGGGGACTAGCGGGAGGGCCAAAAACGAGCAGTACTTC. Its translation: CASSLARGTSGRAKNEQYF. The chain couples TRBV12-3 or TRBV12-4 to TRBJ2-7, with 16 bases aligning to TRBD2. There are 19 residues in the CDR3. J gave up 5 bases and V 5 bases, and 15 bases lay outside the gene matches.

In nucleotides, the CDR3 is TGTGCCAGCGGGGACAGCACTGAAGCTTTCTTT. Translating it yields CASGDSTEAFF. The chain links TRBV12-1 to TRBJ1-1; the table's D call of TRBD1 was not tested on the DNA. TRBV12-1 constitutes a pseudogene. The CDR3 length is 11 residues.

The V call is TRBV5-5, the J call TRBJ2-1; D ambiguous. CDR3 length: 11 residues. Trimming pared 4 bases from V and 7 bases from J, leaving 6 bases between. Per the germline V gene, CDR1 is SGHKS and CDR2 is YYEKEE (reference sequence). The CDR3 is CASSPSNEQFF. The CDR3 bases are TGTGCCAGCAGCCCCTCAAATGAGCAGTTCTTC.

The sample holds many counts of this clonotype. This sequence joins TRBV25-1 and TRBJ1-1, with D unresolved. The V end was cut by 4 bases, the J end by 4 bases, with 4 bases between. Germline V lookup: CDR1 MGHDK, CDR2 SYGVNS. This CDR3 has 11 residues. This CDR3 reads CASSVGTEAFF. Written as DNA, the CDR3 is TGTGCCAGCAGTGTCGGCACTGAAGCTTTCTTT.

This clonotype was observed at least ten times. The chain is built from TRBV12-3 or TRBV12-4 and TRBJ1-1; D gene uncertain. The CDR3 is made up of 13 amino acids. The V and J ends lost 3 bases and 0 bases respectively, with 5 bases between them. CDR3 in DNA: TGTGCCAGCAGTTTCCAGTTGAACACTGAAGCTTTCTTT. Protein: CASSFQLNTEAFF.

This clonotype has ten or more counts. The chain employs TRBV5-1 and TRBJ2-7; D is possibly TRBD2 (5 bases). Germline V CDR1 and CDR2: SGHRS, YFSETQ. The CDR3 loop spans 14 amino acids. Trimming cost V 6 bases and J 4 bases, with 17 bases left between them. The CDR3 region is CASTKTGDNYEQYF. CDR3 DNA: TGCGCCAGCACAAAGACCGGGGATAATTACGAGCAGTACTTC.

This clonotype was recorded at least ten times. The chain recombines TRBV12-3 or TRBV12-4 with TRBJ2-1; the match to TRBD1 covers 10 bases. This CDR3 is 15 amino acids long. The J segment lost 6 bases and the V segment lost 5 bases, leaving 7 bases of the junction unmatched. The CDR3: CASSIDRGLGNEQFF. In nucleotides, the CDR3 is TGTGCCAGCAGTATCGACAGGGGGCTAGGCAATGAGCAGTTCTTC.

This chain connects TRBV7-9 to TRBJ2-1; 9 bases fit TRBD1. Germline CDR1 and CDR2: SEHNR and FQNEAQ (reference sequence). The CDR3 runs to 15 residues. V lost 5 bases, J lost 6 bases, and 8 bases stayed unmatched. The CDR3 sequence: CASSVTGGVGNEQFF. The CDR3 DNA follows: TGTGCCAGCAGCGTAACAGGGGGCGTAGGCAATGAGCAGTTCTTC.

Ten or more counts support this clonotype. The rearrangement links TRBV6-1 to TRBJ2-7; no clear D. Germline V lookup: CDR1 MNHNS, CDR2 SASEGT. The CDR3 is 12 amino acids. V was trimmed by 3 bases and J by 4 bases, leaving 7 bases between them. In DNA form, the CDR3 reads TGTGCCAGCAGTGATATCGCGTACGAGCAGTACTTC. Residues: CASSDIAYEQYF.

This clonotype was picked up a small number of times. This chain links TRBV5-1 with TRBJ1-4, with a weak D call TRBD1 (6 bases). The CDR3 has 15 residues. CDR1 and CDR2 (germline): SGHRS, YFSETQ. Trimming removed 4 bases from V and 8 bases from J, with 18 bases in between. CDR3 protein: CASSRRSGGEEKLFF. For the CDR3, the DNA is TGCGCCAGCAGCCGGAGGTCGGGGGGCGAGGAAAAACTGTTTTTT. The complete variable domain, with remaining parts taken from reference TRBV5-1 and TRBJ1-4, reads KAGVTQTPRYLIKTRGQQVTLSCSPISGHRSVSWYQQTPGQGLQFLFEYFSETQRNKGNFPGRFSGRQFSNSRSEMNVSTLELGDSALYLCASSRRSGGEEKLFFGSGTQLSVL.

This clonotype was observed at least ten times. The rearrangement joins TRBV2 to TRBJ1-1; the D gene is possibly TRBD1 (5 bases). Per germline, CDR1 SNHLY and CDR2 FYNNEI. V lost 6 bases and J lost 4, with 12 bases in between. CDR3 length: 13 residues. The CDR3 bases are TGTGCCAGCAGAACCGACAGCCTCACTGAAGCTTTCTTT. Amino acids: CASRTDSLTEAFF.

This clonotype has ten or more counts. V gene TRBV5-1 combines with J gene TRBJ2-3, with D perhaps matching TRBD2 (5 bases). CDR1 is SGHRS and CDR2 is YFSETQ in the germline V gene. The CDR3 is 14 amino acids. V lost 1 base, J lost 1 base, and 7 bases lay in between. In DNA, the CDR3 is TGCGCCAGCAGCTTGATGGAGGGCACAGATACGCAGTATTTT. Amino acid sequence: CASSLMEGTDTQYF. The complete variable domain, with remaining parts taken from reference TRBV5-1 and TRBJ2-3, reads KAGVTQTPRYLIKTRGQQVTLSCSPISGHRSVSWYQQTPGQGLQFLFEYFSETQRNKGNFPGRFSGRQFSNSRSEMNVSTLELGDSALYLCASSLMEGTDTQYFGPGTRLTVL.

This clonotype has a count of ten or more. The rearrangement joins TRBV7-2 to TRBJ1-1; D not certain. CDR3 length equals 12 residues. Trimming removed 9 bases at V and 5 bases at J, with 13 bases between. The germline V gene has CDR1 SGHTA and CDR2 FQGNSA. CDR3 amino acids: CASSPWATEAFF. CDR3 coding DNA: TGTGCCAGTTCTCCTTGGGCTACTGAAGCTTTCTTT.

At least ten counts were recorded for this clonotype. Germline and junction disagree at one end, which may indicate a read error. The CDR3 region is CASSFGGRTDTQYF. CDR3 coding DNA: TGTGCCAGCAGCTTCGGGGGGAGGACAGATACGCAGTATTTT. The chain uses TRBV5-1 and TRBJ2-3; 7 bases align to TRBD2. The CDR3 totals 14 residues. Germline V gene lookup returns CDR1 SGHRS and CDR2 YFSETQ.

There are a few counts of this clonotype. At one of its ends the junction is not consistent with the germline gene, which may arise from a read error. The CDR3 DNA reads TGTGCCAGCAAGTTTGGGGTCTCAACTTCGGGGGTCTATGAGCGGTTCTTC. Translated: CASKFGVSTSGVYERFF. The chain combines TRBV2 with TRBJ2-1; maybe TRBD2 (6 bases). Germline CDR1 and CDR2: SNHLY and FYNNEI. The CDR3 runs to 17 residues.

There are many counts of this clonotype. The J gene is TRBJ2-3, the V gene TRBV10-1; D not certain. CDR3 length equals 14 residues. In germline, CDR1 is WNHNN, CDR2 SYGVQD (reference sequence). Trimming removed 4 bases at V and 0 bases at J, with 8 bases between. The chain's CDR3 is CASSVATSTDTQYF. The CDR3 bases are TGCGCCAGCAGTGTTGCGACCAGCACAGATACGCAGTATTTT.

In this sample, this clonotype turned up many times. The V gene is TRBV6-5, the J gene TRBJ1-6; D is uncertain. CDR3 length equals 15 residues. CDR1 is MNHEY and CDR2 is SVGAGI in the germline V gene. Trimming removed 3 bases from V and 4 bases from J, with 10 bases in between. The CDR3 coding sequence is TGTGCCAGCAGTTATGACCAGCCTTATAATTCACCCCTCCACTTT. Encoded protein: CASSYDQPYNSPLHF.

This clonotype was observed many times. V is TRBV20-1 and J is TRBJ2-3; 7 bases align to TRBD1. The CDR3 extends over 13 amino acids. The germline V gene encodes CDR1 DFQATT and CDR2 SNEGSKA (reference sequence). CDR3 nucleotides: TGCAGCGCCCGGGACAGACGCACAGATACGCAGTATTTT. Amino acids: CSARDRRTDTQYF.

A few counts support this clonotype. The chain has TRBV6-1 and TRBJ2-1; D tentatively fits TRBD1 or TRBD2 (5 bases each). Per germline, CDR1 MNHNS and CDR2 SASEGT. The CDR3 consists of 14 residues. V lost 7 bases and J 3 bases, leaving 13 bases between the germline ends. CDR3 sequence: CASNRDQNYNEQFF. The CDR3 nucleotides read TGTGCCAGCAATAGGGACCAGAACTACAATGAGCAGTTCTTC.